This TCR beta chain was sequenced during a study of blood T cell repertoires in COVID-19. Looking at the study overall: Whether acute or convalescent, the COVID-19 samples came from the United States, Italy and Spain. In each case, the material was cDNA or gDNA derived from T cells, B-cell-depleted T cells, or PBMCs.

Libraries were prepared by immunoSEQ multiplex PCR; TCRdb keeps only in-frame clonotypes and omits some of them. The sample has roughly 330,000 clones, over 75% seen once. Germline V gene data show CDR1 as MNHEY and CDR2 as SVGEGT. V trimming: 5 bases; J trimming: 7 bases; junction bases outside the gene matches: 10. This CDR3 comprises 15 residues. Sequencing was performed on peripheral blood. The clonotype originates from a woman aged 45-65 years with active or convalescent COVID-19. The J gene is TRBJ1-2, the V gene TRBV6-2 or TRBV6-3; 10 nucleotides align to TRBD1. The CDR3 sequence: CASSRDRGRNFGYTF. The CDR3 DNA reads as TGTGCCAGCAGTAGAGACAGGGGGCGCAATTTTGGCTACACCTTC.